The 31 T cell receptor beta chains in this list originate from one sample, sequenced in a study of blood T cell repertoires in COVID-19. The assay was immunoSEQ multiplex PCR, and TCRdb's table has in-frame clones only and misses some. The table lists 30,000 to 40,000 clones, around nine tenths of them singletons, with about 63% in the top ten. The sequenced sample was peripheral blood. These receptors were obtained from a man aged 70-80 years with acute or convalescent COVID-19.

V is TRBV21-1 and J is TRBJ2-7; the D call TRBD1 from the table was never checked on the DNA. TRBV21-1 is termed a pseudogene. CDR3 length: 16 residues. CDR3 amino acids: CASSIRIGTAFYEQYF. The CDR3 nucleotides are TGTGCCAGCAGCATAAGGATCGGGACAGCTTTCTACGAGCAGTACTTC.

This sequence joins TRBV4-2 and TRBJ1-5, with unresolved D. V was cut by 0 bases and J by 4 bases, with 4 bases left in between. This CDR3 is built from 13 residues. Germline CDR1 and CDR2: LGHNA and YNFKEQ. DNA for the CDR3: TGTGCCAGCAGCCAAGAGAGGAATCAGCCCCAGCATTTT. This gives the protein CASSQERNQPQHF.

The chain recombines TRBV7-2 with TRBJ2-1; TRBD1 matches 7 bases. Looked up from germline, CDR1 is SGHTA and CDR2 is FQGNSA. This CDR3 is 16 amino acids long. Losses at the gene ends were 5 bases for V and 7 bases for J; bases not matched to a gene: 14. In DNA, the CDR3 is TGTGCCAGCAGCCCCGTAGGGGGCCCCCGGATTAATGAGCAGTTCTTC. As protein: CASSPVGGPRINEQFF.

This clone is categorized as medium-sized. The chain carries TRBV18 and TRBJ1-1, with 7 bases aligning to TRBD1. The CDR3 runs to 13 residues. Germline-derived CDR1 and CDR2 are KGHSH and LQKENI. After removal of 7 bases from V and 8 bases from J, the junction contained 10 bases not matched to a gene. CDR3 bases: TGTGCCAGCTTTCCGGACAGGATAGGGGAAGCTTTCTTT. Protein product: CASFPDRIGEAFF.

The chain uses TRBV7-2 and TRBJ2-2; a possible D gene is TRBD2 (6 bases). CDR1 and CDR2 from the germline V gene are SGHTA and FQGNSA. Trimming took off 10 bases at V and 4 bases at J, with 16 bases between the two ends. This CDR3 is 14 amino acids long. CDR3 loop: CAKQGLGGTGELFF. CDR3 DNA sequence: TGTGCCAAGCAAGGGTTGGGGGGCACCGGGGAGCTGTTTTTT.

This chain uses TRBV6-5 with TRBJ1-5, with a possible D match to TRBD1 (6 bases). V was cut by 6 bases and J by 7 bases, with 13 bases left in between. Per germline, CDR1 MNHEY and CDR2 SVGAGI. The CDR3 contains 13 residues. The CDR3 reads CASRRQAEQPQHF. DNA for the CDR3: TGTGCCAGCAGGCGACAGGCGGAACAGCCCCAGCATTTT.

This chain links TRBV28 with TRBJ1-1; tentatively, D is TRBD1 (5 bases). The CDR3 length is 15 residues. Trimming pared 2 bases from V and 2 bases from J, leaving 12 bases between. Germline lookup yields CDR1 MDHEN and CDR2 SYDVKM. The CDR3 spells CASSLDGGGNTEAFF. In DNA form, the CDR3 reads TGTGCCAGCAGTTTAGACGGGGGGGGAAACACTGAAGCTTTCTTT.

This chain joins TRBV9 and TRBJ2-1, with 9 nucleotides matching TRBD2. Trimming cost V 3 bases and J 9 bases; bases outside gene matches: 13. The CDR3 sequence is 16 residues long. Germline V CDR1 and CDR2: SGDLS, YYNGEE. CDR3: CASSAFGAGGLGEQFF. CDR3 DNA: TGTGCCAGCAGCGCCTTCGGCGCGGGAGGGCTCGGTGAGCAGTTCTTC. The complete variable domain, with remaining parts taken from reference TRBV9 and TRBJ2-1, reads DSGVTQTPKHLITATGQRVTLRCSPRSGDLSVYWYQQSLDQGLQFLIQYYNGEERAKGNILERFSAQQFPDLHSELNLSSLELGDSALYFCASSAFGAGGLGEQFFGPGTRLTVL.

The chain is built from TRBV4-1 and TRBJ2-5; a weak D match, TRBD2 (5 bases). Germline CDR1 MGHRA, CDR2 YSYEKL. V lost 4 bases to trimming and J lost 5 bases, with 26 bases between them. The CDR3 consists of 18 residues. The CDR3 here is CASSLSLLRASGQETQYF. The CDR3 DNA reads as TGCGCCAGCAGCCTTTCCCTCCTGCGGGCCTCAGGCCAGGAGACCCAGTACTTC.

This rearrangement joins TRBV2 to TRBJ1-6; 7 positions agree with TRBD1. This CDR3 comprises 15 residues. In germline, CDR1 is SNHLY, CDR2 FYNNEI. The V segment lost 3 bases and the J segment 8 bases; nucleotides outside the gene matches: 7. The CDR3 here is CASSDNRGSDSPLHF. The CDR3 nucleotides read TGTGCCAGCAGTGATAACAGGGGATCGGATTCACCCCTCCACTTT.

The chain combines TRBV28 with TRBJ1-6; D possibly corresponds to TRBD1 (6 bases). Germline V CDR1 and CDR2: MDHEN, SYDVKM. Trimming took 10 bases from V and 7 from J, leaving 17 bases between them. The CDR3 covers 14 residues. This CDR3 reads CATRGAGTNSPLHF. In DNA, the CDR3 is TGTGCCACCCGGGGGGCGGGTACCAATTCACCCCTCCACTTT. Using reference TRBV28 and TRBJ1-6 for the parts outside the CDR3, the full variable domain is DVKVTQSSRYLVKRTGEKVFLECVQDMDHENMFWYRQDPGLGLRLIYFSYDVKMKEKGDIPEGYSVSREKKERFSLILESASTNQTSMYLCATRGAGTNSPLHFGNGTRLTVT.

The rearrangement links TRBV6-6 to TRBJ1-4, with D possibly matching TRBD1 (6 bases). V lost 7 bases and J lost 5, with 17 bases in between. The CDR3 loop spans 15 amino acids. The germline CDR1 and CDR2 sequences are MNHNY and SVGAGI (reference sequence). The CDR3 sequence: CASTKGGGRNEKLFF. CDR3 sequence (DNA): TGTGCCAGCACCAAGGGGGGGGGAAGAAATGAAAAACTGTTTTTT.

The chain has TRBV5-4 and TRBJ2-1, with 7 positions matching TRBD1. Germline V gives CDR1 SGHNT, CDR2 YYREEE (reference sequence). The CDR3 has 13 residues. Trimming at V came to 0 bases and at J to 9 bases, leaving 3 bases not matched to a gene. The DNA of the CDR3 is TGTGCCAGCAGCTTGGGACAGGGTCGTGAGCAGTTCTTC. It codes for CASSLGQGREQFF.

The chain recombines TRBV5-1 with TRBJ2-7; tentative D call: TRBD1 (5 bases). Germline V gene sequence: CDR1 SGHRS, CDR2 YFSETQ. The V gene lost 1 base and the J gene lost 6 bases, with 17 bases spanning the gap. CDR3 length: 15 amino acids. CDR3 coding DNA: TGCGCCAGCAGCTTGAGCCAGGGCCCGACCGGCGAGCAGTACTTC. Encoded protein: CASSLSQGPTGEQYF. Based on the CDR3 plus reference TRBV5-1 and TRBJ2-7, the full variable domain is KAGVTQTPRYLIKTRGQQVTLSCSPISGHRSVSWYQQTPGQGLQFLFEYFSETQRNKGNFPGRFSGRQFSNSRSEMNVSTLELGDSALYLCASSLSQGPTGEQYFGPGTRLTVT.

This clone was seen a single time. The chain links TRBV5-1 to TRBJ2-7, with 10 bases identical to TRBD2. J lost 5 bases, V lost 5 bases, and 7 bases had no gene match. The CDR3 has 14 amino acids. Germline-derived CDR1 and CDR2 are SGHRS and YFSETQ. CDR3 in DNA: TGCGCCAGCAGAGAAGGGACTAGCGTACACGAGCAGTACTTC. Residues: CASREGTSVHEQYF.

This chain uses TRBV19 with TRBJ1-2; 7 bases line up with TRBD1. The CDR3 totals 14 residues. V lost 6 bases and J lost 0; bases outside the gene matches: 4. In germline, CDR1 is LNHDA, CDR2 SQIVND (reference sequence). The CDR3 protein is CASSRQGANYGYTF. The CDR3 nucleotides are TGTGCCAGTAGCCGACAGGGAGCTAACTATGGCTACACCTTC.

V usage is TRBV7-2 and J usage is TRBJ2-7; 7 bases are shared with TRBD2. V lost 4 bases to trimming and J lost 2 bases; unmatched junction nucleotides: 2. The CDR3 extends over 13 amino acids. Germline CDR1 and CDR2: SGHTA and FQGNSA. This chain's CDR3 is CASSYGLAYEQYF. The CDR3 DNA reads TGTGCCAGCAGCTACGGACTAGCCTACGAGCAGTACTTC.

The chain links TRBV28 to TRBJ1-4; D unresolved. V lost 6 bases and J lost 8, with 4 bases in between. CDR3 length: 10 residues. Germline V CDR1 and CDR2: MDHEN, SYDVKM. CDR3 sequence (DNA): TGTGCCAGCAGCCGGGAAAAACTGTTTTTT. Translating gives CASSREKLFF.

This chain joins TRBV6-1 and TRBJ1-2; the D gene is possibly TRBD1 (5 bases). CDR1 MNHNS and CDR2 SASEGT come from the germline V gene. Trimming took off 3 bases at V and 7 bases at J, with 12 bases between the two ends. This CDR3 region has 13 residues. CDR3 in amino acids: CASSDGPGFGYTF. The CDR3 coding sequence is TGTGCCAGCAGTGATGGGCCAGGGTTTGGCTACACCTTC.

The gene calls are TRBV7-2 and TRBJ1-3; D gene ambiguous. There are 14 residues in the CDR3. Germline V gene sequence: CDR1 SGHTA, CDR2 FQGNSA. Trimming shortened V by 5 bases and J by 5 bases, and 13 bases separated the two germline ends. The CDR3 loop reads CASSNGVGRNTIYF. CDR3 in DNA: TGTGCCAGCAGCAACGGGGTAGGGAGAAACACCATATATTTT. Complete variable domain (other parts from reference TRBV7-2 and TRBJ1-3): GAGVSQSPSNKVTEKGKDVELRCDPISGHTALYWYRQSLGQGLEFLIYFQGNSAPDKSGLPSDRFSAERTGGSVSTLTIQRTQQEDSAVYLCASSNGVGRNTIYFGEGSWLTVV.

The chain employs TRBV19 and TRBJ2-7, with no clear D. The germline V gene has CDR1 LNHDA and CDR2 SQIVND (reference sequence). This CDR3 spans 12 amino acids. Trimming removed 10 bases from V and 0 bases from J, with 10 bases in between. The CDR3 sequence: CATESLSYEQYF. The DNA for the CDR3 is TGTGCCACTGAGAGTCTCTCCTACGAGCAGTACTTC.

The gene calls are TRBV6-2 or TRBV6-3 and TRBJ2-7; no firm D call. CDR1 is MNHEY and CDR2 is SVGEGT in the germline V gene. V lost 3 bases and J 4 bases, leaving 13 bases between the germline ends. CDR3 length: 14 amino acids. The CDR3 sequence: CASSYPDPHYEQYF. The CDR3 coding sequence is TGTGCCAGCAGTTATCCCGATCCACATTACGAGCAGTACTTC.

The V and J genes are TRBV6-5 and TRBJ2-5; 8 nucleotides agree with TRBD2. The length of the CDR3 is 15 residues. CDR1 is MNHEY and CDR2 is SVGAGI in the germline V gene. V dropped 0 bases and J dropped 5; count of bases not matched to a gene: 5. As DNA, the CDR3 is TGTGCCAGCAGTTACTCGAGTGGCGGGAGGGAGACCCAGTACTTC. Translating it yields CASSYSSGGRETQYF.

This clone has more than one count but fewer than ten. The chain couples TRBV5-1 to TRBJ1-1; tentative D call: TRBD1 (6 bases). The V gene's germline CDR1 is SGHRS and CDR2 YFSETQ. Trimming stripped 0 bases from V and 6 bases from J, with 9 bases between. This CDR3 is built from 13 residues. CDR3 loop: CASSLGRGAEAFF. The CDR3 nucleotides are TGCGCCAGCAGCTTGGGCAGGGGAGCTGAAGCTTTCTTT. Full variable domain (remainder filled in from reference TRBV5-1 and TRBJ1-1): KAGVTQTPRYLIKTRGQQVTLSCSPISGHRSVSWYQQTPGQGLQFLFEYFSETQRNKGNFPGRFSGRQFSNSRSEMNVSTLELGDSALYLCASSLGRGAEAFFGQGTRLTVV.

The gene calls are TRBV12-3 or TRBV12-4 and TRBJ1-5, with a weak D call TRBD1 (5 bases). The CDR3 is 13 residues long. Trimming removed 5 bases at V and 5 bases at J, with 10 bases between. In nucleotides, the CDR3 is TGTGCCAGCAGTACGGGACTGGATCAGCCCCAGCATTTT. This sequence encodes CASSTGLDQPQHF.

The V call is TRBV27, the J call TRBJ2-2; a possible D gene is TRBD1 (5 bases). In germline, CDR1 is MNHEY, CDR2 SMNVEV (reference sequence). This CDR3 contains 13 residues. The V end was cut by 5 bases, the J end by 7 bases, with 11 bases between. The CDR3 protein is CASSQNDSGELFF. The CDR3 region has the DNA TGTGCCAGCAGTCAAAACGACAGCGGGGAGCTGTTTTTT.

This clone occurred a few times. J is TRBJ1-2 and V is TRBV6-5; maybe TRBD1 (5 bases). Germline V lookup: CDR1 MNHEY, CDR2 SVGAGI. V gave up 7 bases and J gave up 5 bases, with 20 bases separating them. CDR3 length: 15 amino acids. CDR3 protein: CASTERWGVGYGYTF. CDR3 nucleotides: TGTGCCAGCACCGAAAGGTGGGGGGTAGGATATGGCTACACCTTC.

CDR3 protein: CASSYSNSPSYQPQHF. The CDR3 DNA is TGTGCCAGCAGTTATAGTAACAGCCCTTCCTATCAGCCCCAGCATTTT. V gene TRBV6-5 combines with J gene TRBJ1-5, with D uncertain. Trimming removed 3 bases from V and 5 bases from J, with 17 bases in between. Germline values: CDR1 MNHEY, CDR2 SVGAGI. The CDR3 length is 16 residues.

This chain uses TRBV19 with TRBJ1-6, with D maybe TRBD1 (6 bases). The CDR3 is made up of 14 amino acids. Trimming removed 5 bases from V and 7 bases from J, with 12 bases in between. Germline V gene sequence: CDR1 LNHDA, CDR2 SQIVND (reference sequence). CDR3 nucleotides: TGTGCCAGTAGTTATCAGGGGAAGAATTCACCCCTCCACTTT. Protein sequence: CASSYQGKNSPLHF.

This clone was found once. This chain joins TRBV2 and TRBJ2-7; the match to TRBD1 covers 10 bases. After removal of 3 bases from V and 6 bases from J, the junction contained 8 bases not matched to a gene. This CDR3 region has 15 residues. Germline values: CDR1 SNHLY, CDR2 FYNNEI. CDR3 loop: CASSDETGGFGEQYF. The CDR3 DNA reads as TGTGCCAGCAGTGACGAGACAGGGGGCTTTGGCGAGCAGTACTTC.

The CDR3 DNA follows: TGTGCCAGCAGCGAACAAATTGAAAAACTGTTTTTT. It yields the protein CASSEQIEKLFF. V is TRBV7-8 and J is TRBJ1-4, with unresolved D. Trimming left V 5 bases short and J 7 bases short, with 8 bases between. Germline V CDR1 and CDR2: SGHVS, FQNEAQ. The CDR3 length is 12 residues. Full variable domain (missing parts from reference TRBV7-8 and TRBJ1-4): GAGVSQSPRYKVAKRGQDVALRCDPISGHVSLFWYQQALGQGPEFLTYFQNEAQLDKSGLPSDRFFAERPEGSVSTLKIQRTQQEDSAVYLCASSEQIEKLFFGSGTQLSVL.